This TCR beta chain came from a study of shared clonotypes between healthy human individuals. At the level of the study: Used for every donor were three CD4 naive, three CD4 memory, two CD8 naive and one CD8 memory plate. Study-level points and caveats: Relative to memory subsets, naive subsets generally showed larger estimated richness.

The CDR3 covers 15 residues. The germline CDR1 and CDR2 sequences are SGHRS and YFSETQ. Trimming shortened V by 0 bases and J by 5 bases, and 11 bases separated the two germline ends. Authors' analysis steps: Junction-only immunoSEQ data arrived without quality scores, meaning filtering differed. Data came from immunoSEQ multiplex PCR; TCRdb stores just in-frame clones and leaves some out. For V, J and clone size, that table is used; D and trimming come from the DNA. The sample records about 640,000 clones, 72% being singletons. Into CD45RA+ naive and CD45RA-negative memory subsets, the CD4+ cells were split. About this clone itself: Its antigen is unidentified.

The clonotype was recovered from a woman aged 25 to 39 in good health. The chain uses TRBV5-1 and TRBJ2-2; no clear D. Sequences were obtained from memory CD4+ T cells sorted from blood. The subset was: CD45RA-negative fraction. The CDR3 sequence: CASSLAGLGTGELFF. As DNA, the CDR3 is TGCGCCAGCAGCTTGGCCGGCTTGGGGACCGGGGAGCTGTTTTTT.